These T cell receptor beta chains were read from a single sample in a study of blood T cell repertoires in COVID-19. Libraries were prepared by immunoSEQ multiplex PCR; TCRdb keeps only in-frame clonotypes and omits some of them. The sample has some 400,000 clones, 89% seen once. Specimen: PBMCs or T cells enriched from blood (not recorded which). These TCRs come from a woman aged 30 to 39 who had recovered from COVID-19. Each CDR3 is given with its conserved first and last residue. A D gene is named only where the DNA matches it firmly. Part of the rows lack a size; the others show once, few, many or a class for expanded clones.

D gene	V gene	clone size	J gene	CDR3 DNA	CDR3 protein
-	TRBV6-5	-	TRBJ2-7	TGTGCCAGCAGTTACTCCTTGACAACCTACGAGCAGTACTTC	CASSYSLTTYEQYF
-	TRBV3-1/TRBV3-2	-	TRBJ1-2	TGTGCCAGCAGCCAAGATCGGGTCAACTTCTATGGCTACACCTTC	CASSQDRVNFYGYTF
-	TRBV7-2	-	TRBJ1-3	TGTGCCAGCAGCTCCCCCAATCGAAACACCATATATTTT	CASSSPNRNTIYF
-	TRBV28	-	TRBJ1-6	TGTGCCAGCAGGCCACAGGGAAATTCACCCCTCCACTTT	CASRPQGNSPLHF
-	TRBV4-1	-	TRBJ2-1	TGCGCCAGCAGCCAACCTAGCTCCTACAATGAGCAGTTCTTC	CASSQPSSYNEQFF
-	TRBV5-4	-	TRBJ1-1	TGTGCCAGCAACCCGTGGATGGCGGGGGAAACTGAAGCTTTCTTT	CASNPWMAGETEAFF
TRBD1	TRBV7-9	-	TRBJ2-4	TGTGCCAGCAGCCCCGGACAGGGGCAAAACATTCAGTACTTC	CASSPGQGQNIQYF
-	TRBV13	-	TRBJ2-5	TGTGCCAGCAGCTCCCACACTAGGCAACAAGAGACCCAGTACTTC	CASSSHTRQQETQYF
-	TRBV7-6	-	TRBJ2-5	TGTGCCAGCAGTTCGGACTCTTCCAGGAAGGAGACCCAGTACTTC	CASSSDSSRKETQYF
-	TRBV9	-	TRBJ1-3	TGTGCCAGCAGTTTAAGCGGGGCTCCTGGAAACACCATATATTTT	CASSLSGAPGNTIYF
-	TRBV4-2	-	TRBJ1-6	TGTGCCAGCAGCCAAGTCCGGTCACCCCTCCACTTT	CASSQVRSPLHF
-	TRBV5-4	-	TRBJ1-1	TGTGCCAGCAGCTTCCAGGGGAGCACTGAAGCTTTCTTT	CASSFQGSTEAFF
-	TRBV7-2	-	TRBJ2-3	TGTGCCAGCAGCCGGACTCAGCGAACAGATACGCAGTATTTT	CASSRTQRTDTQYF
-	TRBV3-1/TRBV3-2	-	TRBJ1-2	TGTGCCAGCAGCCAAGGGAGAAGACAGGAGGATGGCTACACCTTC	CASSQGRRQEDGYTF
-	TRBV7-9	few	TRBJ2-2	TGTGCCAGCAGCTTCGACTTATACACCGGGGAGCTGTTTTTT	CASSFDLYTGELFF
-	TRBV5-6	-	TRBJ1-2	TGTGCCAGCACAGGGTACTATGGCTACACCTTC	CASTGYYGYTF
-	TRBV3-1/TRBV3-2	-	TRBJ1-2	TGTGCCAGCAGCCAAGGTCAGAACTATGGCTACACCTTC	CASSQGQNYGYTF
TRBD2	TRBV5-1	-	TRBJ2-5	TGCGCCAGCAGCTTGGGGCTAGCGGGGGGCCGTGCACAAGAGACCCAGTACTTC	CASSLGLAGGRAQETQYF
-	TRBV18	-	TRBJ1-2	TGTGCCAGCTCACCCCCCGGGATAAGCGATGGCTACACCTTC	CASSPPGISDGYTF
-	TRBV3-1/TRBV3-2	-	TRBJ2-2	TGTGCCAGCAGTCCCAGCGGGCCCGGGGAGCTGTTTTTT	CASSPSGPGELFF
-	TRBV9	-	TRBJ1-1	TGTGCCAGCAGCGAGGGGGGCGGGAGTCGCCCTGTGGCTTTCTTT	CASSEGGGSRPVAFF
-	TRBV19	-	TRBJ1-1	TGTGCCAGTAGTATGTCTTCCAGGGTCAACACTGAAGCTTTCTTT	CASSMSSRVNTEAFF
TRBD1	TRBV5-4	few	TRBJ1-4	TGTGCCAGCAGCGGAACGGGACAGCTAAATGAAAAACTGTTTTTT	CASSGTGQLNEKLFF
TRBD2	TRBV10-2	-	TRBJ2-1	TGCGCCAGCAGTGAGTCGGGGCTAGCGGGGTGGTATGAGCAGTTCTTC	CASSESGLAGWYEQFF
TRBD1	TRBV7-2	-	TRBJ2-1	TGTGCCAGCAGCCCCGACAGGGGGCCAAATGAGCAGTTCTTC	CASSPDRGPNEQFF
-	TRBV6-2/TRBV6-3	-	TRBJ2-6	TGTGCCAGCAGTCAGACAGGTCGAGGGGCCAACGTCCTGACTTTC	CASSQTGRGANVLTF
-	TRBV3-1/TRBV3-2	-	TRBJ2-5	TGTGCCAGCAGCTACGATCCGGGAAGAGTAGAGACCCAGTACTTC	CASSYDPGRVETQYF
-	TRBV18	few	TRBJ1-5	TGTGCCAGCTCACCACAGGGGCTGCCCGGACAGCCCCAGCATTTT	CASSPQGLPGQPQHF
-	TRBV2	-	TRBJ1-6	TGTGCCAGCAGTCCAGCAGGGGCCTATAATTCACCCCTCCACTTT	CASSPAGAYNSPLHF
-	TRBV29-1	-	TRBJ2-7	TGCAGCGTTTTATCGGGGATGACCTACGAGCAGTACTTC	CSVLSGMTYEQYF
TRBD1	TRBV6-1	once	TRBJ1-2	TGTGCCAGCAGTGAACCAGACAGGGGCGGCTATGGCTACACCTTC	CASSEPDRGGYGYTF
TRBD1	TRBV3-1/TRBV3-2	-	TRBJ2-1	TGTGCCAGCAGCCAAGTAGGGACAGGGCACTCCTACAATGAGCAGTTCTTC	CASSQVGTGHSYNEQFF
-	TRBV12-3/TRBV12-4	-	TRBJ1-2	TGTGCCAGCACGCCCCGCGGGGGCTACACCTTC	CASTPRGGYTF
TRBD1	TRBV15	-	TRBJ1-2	TGTGCCACCAGCATGGAGGGGGCGAATGGCTACACCTTC	CATSMEGANGYTF
-	TRBV4-2	-	TRBJ1-5	TGTGCCAGCAGCCAAGAAGGGCAAGGGGCTAGCAATCAGCCCCAGCATTTT	CASSQEGQGASNQPQHF
-	TRBV6-5	once	TRBJ1-3	TGTGCCAGCAGTTACTCGGGCAGCCTCTCTGGAAACACCATATATTTT	CASSYSGSLSGNTIYF
-	TRBV27	few	TRBJ1-5	TGTGCCAGCAGTTCCATTGGACAGATCAATCAGCCCCAGCATTTT	CASSSIGQINQPQHF
-	TRBV7-2	-	TRBJ2-3	TGTGCCAGCAGCGCCGGACACAGCACAGATACGCAGTATTTT	CASSAGHSTDTQYF
TRBD2	TRBV3-1/TRBV3-2	-	TRBJ2-3	TGTGCCAGCAGCCACGGGACTAGCGGACTCACAGATACGCAGTATTTT	CASSHGTSGLTDTQYF
-	TRBV29-1	-	TRBJ1-2	TGCAGCGTTGCGGTCGGACAGAACTATGGCTACACCTTC	CSVAVGQNYGYTF
TRBD2	TRBV9	once	TRBJ2-3	TGTGCCAGCAGCGGACTAGCGGGGGGTAAAACAGATACGCAGTATTTT	CASSGLAGGKTDTQYF
-	TRBV5-1	-	TRBJ2-3	TGCGCCAGCAGCTTGGCTAGCTTCCCAGATACGCAGTATTTT	CASSLASFPDTQYF
TRBD1	TRBV9	-	TRBJ2-7	TGTGCCAGCAGCGCCGGGACAGGATACTACGAGCAGTACTTC	CASSAGTGYYEQYF
-	TRBV12-5	-	TRBJ1-4	TGTGCTAGTGGTTTGAGGGGGTTCAATGAAAAACTGTTTTTT	CASGLRGFNEKLFF
TRBD1	TRBV6-5	-	TRBJ1-3	TGTGCCAGCAAGACAGGGGTGGGCACCATATATTTT	CASKTGVGTIYF
-	TRBV7-8	-	TRBJ2-7	TGTGCCAGCAGCTTAGGCAGGACCTACGAGCAGTACTTC	CASSLGRTYEQYF
-	TRBV7-8	-	TRBJ1-2	TGTGCCAGCAGCAACGGACAGAACTATGGCTACACCTTC	CASSNGQNYGYTF
-	TRBV19	-	TRBJ2-3	TGTGCCAGTAGTGGTCTGCGGGGTAACACAGATACGCAGTATTTT	CASSGLRGNTDTQYF
-	TRBV18	once	TRBJ1-6	TGTGCCAGCTCACCATCTTCATCCGCAGGATCACCCCTCCACTTT	CASSPSSSAGSPLHF
-	TRBV5-1	-	TRBJ1-1	TGCGCCAGCAGCGCTGACAGCTACAACACTGAAGCTTTCTTT	CASSADSYNTEAFF
TRBD1	TRBV2	-	TRBJ1-6	TGTGCCAGCATTGAGAGCTCCGGGACAGGGGGTTCACCCCTCCACTTT	CASIESSGTGGSPLHF
-	TRBV9	-	TRBJ1-6	TGTGCCAGCAGCGTGGGTTCTTTTGGGGGGTCACCCCTCCACTTT	CASSVGSFGGSPLHF
TRBD1	TRBV2	-	TRBJ1-2	TGTGCCAGCAGACGAACATCAGGGGGTGGCTACACCTTC	CASRRTSGGGYTF
-	TRBV2	-	TRBJ1-5	TGTGCCAGCAAGATAAACACCAATAGCAATCAGCCCCAGCATTTT	CASKINTNSNQPQHF
-	TRBV4-1	-	TRBJ1-6	TGCGCCAGCAGCCAAGACAGGCCGCCCAATTCACCCCTCCACTTT	CASSQDRPPNSPLHF
-	TRBV29-1	-	TRBJ2-7	TGCAGCGTTGAACGCCCTTCCAGGGGGGAATCGACCTACGAGCAGTACTTC	CSVERPSRGESTYEQYF
TRBD2	TRBV29-1	-	TRBJ2-7	TGCAGCGTTGGCGGGAGTACCTCCTACGAGCAGTACTTC	CSVGGSTSYEQYF